The rows below give T cell receptor beta chains drawn from one sample of a study of T cell repertoires in aging, cancer and after chemotherapy. In TCRdb, the multiplex PCR reads were re-called with MiXCR into one record per CDR3 protein. The sample includes some 19,000 distinct CDR3 sequences, less than 45% of them seen just once. Sequencing was carried out using blood. The receptor source for this set is a human donor with a solid tumor. CDR3s include the opening cysteine and the closing phenylalanine or tryptophan. D genes are given only for firm matches. Clone size, where shown, is once, few, many, or a class for clones that have expanded.

v_gene: TRBV19
d_gene: TRBD1
abundance: -
j_gene: TRBJ2-5
len: 13
CDR3aa: CASSIAGRGPQYF
CDR3nt: TGTGCCAGTAGTATAGCGGGCAGGGGGCCCCAGTACTTC

v_gene: TRBV5-4
d_gene: -
abundance: -
j_gene: TRBJ2-4
len: 15
CDR3aa: CASSLAREVENIQYF
CDR3nt: TGTGCCAGCAGCTTGGCCAGGGAGGTTGAAAACATTCAGTACTTC

v_gene: TRBV29-1
d_gene: -
abundance: medium-sized
j_gene: TRBJ2-1
len: 14
CDR3aa: CSVGRGSSYNEQFF
CDR3nt: TGCAGCGTTGGACGGGGGAGCTCCTACAATGAGCAGTTCTTC

v_gene: TRBV5-6
d_gene: -
abundance: few
j_gene: TRBJ2-7
len: 13
CDR3aa: CASSPTGSYEQYF
CDR3nt: TGTGCCAGCAGCCCGACCGGGTCCTACGAGCAGTACTTC

v_gene: TRBV5-4
d_gene: TRBD2
abundance: few
j_gene: TRBJ2-6
len: 17
CDR3aa: CASSPLAGSSGANVLTF
CDR3nt: TGTGCCAGCAGCCCACTAGCGGGATCATCCGGGGCCAACGTCCTGACTTTC

v_gene: TRBV5-4
d_gene: -
abundance: -
j_gene: TRBJ1-2
len: 14
CDR3aa: CASSLNRGTGGYTF
CDR3nt: TGTGCCAGCAGCCTGAACCGGGGTACCGGTGGCTACACCTTC

v_gene: TRBV7-9
d_gene: TRBD1
abundance: -
j_gene: TRBJ2-1
len: 14
CDR3aa: CATHIPGQGNEQFF
CDR3nt: TGTGCCACTCATATTCCGGGACAGGGGAATGAGCAGTTCTTC

v_gene: TRBV29-1
d_gene: TRBD2
abundance: medium-sized
j_gene: TRBJ2-3
len: 14
CDR3aa: CSVEASGSTDTQYF
CDR3nt: TGCAGCGTTGAAGCTAGCGGGAGCACAGATACGCAGTATTTT

v_gene: TRBV24-1
d_gene: -
abundance: few
j_gene: TRBJ2-2
len: 15
CDR3aa: CATSAPGGLPGELFF
CDR3nt: TGTGCCACCAGCGCCCCGGGGGGCTTACCCGGGGAGCTGTTTTTT

v_gene: TRBV27
d_gene: -
abundance: -
j_gene: TRBJ2-5
len: 14
CDR3aa: CASREGMTQETQYF
CDR3nt: TGTGCCAGCAGGGAGGGTATGACCCAAGAGACCCAGTACTTC

v_gene: TRBV19
d_gene: -
abundance: once
j_gene: TRBJ1-5
len: 15
CDR3aa: CASGWGSRSNQPQHF
CDR3nt: TGTGCCAGCGGATGGGGCAGCCGGAGCAATCAGCCCCAGCATTTT

v_gene: TRBV6-5
d_gene: -
abundance: -
j_gene: TRBJ1-4
len: 16
CDR3aa: CASSSTRVGPLNKLFF
CDR3nt: TGTGCCAGCAGTTCAACCCGGGTCGGCCCCTTGAATAAACTGTTTTTT

v_gene: TRBV5-4
d_gene: -
abundance: -
j_gene: TRBJ1-1
len: 13
CDR3aa: CASSLSRVSEAFF
CDR3nt: TGTGCCAGCAGCTTGAGTAGGGTGTCTGAAGCTTTCTTT

v_gene: TRBV29-1
d_gene: -
abundance: -
j_gene: TRBJ2-5
len: 16
CDR3aa: CSARDLGGGILETQYF
CDR3nt: TGCAGTGCTAGAGATTTAGGGGGGGGGATACTCGAGACCCAGTACTTC

v_gene: TRBV18
d_gene: TRBD1
abundance: few
j_gene: TRBJ1-4
len: 14
CDR3aa: CASSPDRVGEKLFF
CDR3nt: TGTGCCAGCTCACCGGACAGGGTGGGGGAAAAACTGTTTTTT

v_gene: TRBV19
d_gene: -
abundance: -
j_gene: TRBJ1-2
len: 13
CDR3aa: CASSINRSYGYTF
CDR3nt: TGTGCCAGTAGTATTAACAGGAGCTATGGCTACACCTTC

v_gene: TRBV6-5
d_gene: TRBD1
abundance: -
j_gene: TRBJ2-5
len: 14
CDR3aa: CASRGLDRAETQYF
CDR3nt: TGTGCCAGCAGGGGGTTGGACAGGGCCGAGACCCAGTACTTC

v_gene: TRBV5-4
d_gene: TRBD2
abundance: -
j_gene: TRBJ2-2
len: 16
CDR3aa: CASSLGRGGNTGELFF
CDR3nt: TGTGCCAGCAGCTTGGGGCGGGGGGGGAACACCGGGGAGCTGTTTTTT

v_gene: TRBV6-5
d_gene: -
abundance: -
j_gene: TRBJ2-3
len: 15
CDR3aa: CASAQQHLSGDTQYF
CDR3nt: TGTGCCAGCGCTCAACAGCATTTGAGTGGAGATACGCAGTATTTT

v_gene: TRBV12-3/TRBV12-4
d_gene: -
abundance: -
j_gene: TRBJ2-7
len: 14
CDR3aa: CATKPALGTYEQYF
CDR3nt: TGTGCCACCAAACCCGCCCTGGGGACCTACGAGCAGTACTTC

v_gene: TRBV5-1
d_gene: -
abundance: -
j_gene: TRBJ2-1
len: 14
CDR3aa: CASSRDGPYNEQFF
CDR3nt: TGCGCCAGCAGCAGGGACGGGCCCTACAATGAGCAGTTCTTC

v_gene: TRBV7-9
d_gene: -
abundance: -
j_gene: TRBJ1-1
len: 14
CDR3aa: CASSLPGTNTEAFF
CDR3nt: TGTGCCAGCAGCCTACCCGGCACGAACACTGAAGCTTTCTTT